One and the same sample provided the 5 T cell receptor beta chains below, sequenced in a study of technical replicates of blood from a handful of donors. The protocol was immunoSEQ multiplex PCR, while the TCRdb copy is restricted to in-frame clones and leaves out a portion. The sample records approximately 50,000 clones, around 95% being singletons. Sequences were obtained from T cells isolated from PBMCs. The receptors here all came from a human donor in good health.

This clone appeared a single time. The chain is built from TRBV11-2 and TRBJ2-1; TRBD2 might be the D (5 bases). With 1 base removed from V and 6 bases from J, the gap between germline ends came to 19 bases. The CDR3 totals 17 residues. Germline CDR1 reads SGHAT; CDR2 reads FQNNGV. In DNA, the CDR3 is TGTGCCAGCAGCTTAGGGTTGCTAGCTAGGACCCCCAATGAGCAGTTCTTC. It yields the protein CASSLGLLARTPNEQFF.

The rearrangement joins TRBV5-1 to TRBJ2-3; tentative D call: TRBD2 (7 bases). The length of the CDR3 is 18 residues. Germline V gives CDR1 SGHRS, CDR2 YFSETQ. Deletions cut 0 bases from V and 6 bases from J, with 23 bases between. CDR3 in amino acids: CASSLAPGVGGAVDTQYF. Here the CDR3 DNA reads TGCGCCAGCAGCTTGGCCCCGGGTGTTGGGGGGGCCGTGGATACGCAGTATTTT.

V is TRBV5-1 and J is TRBJ1-1; D gene ambiguous. Trimming took off 3 bases at V and 2 bases at J, with 8 bases between the two ends. CDR1 is SGHRS and CDR2 is YFSETQ in the germline V gene. This CDR3 is built from 13 residues. CDR3 loop: CASSSGHNTEAFF. CDR3 coding DNA: TGCGCCAGCAGCTCGGGTCATAACACTGAAGCTTTCTTT.

The chain joins TRBV5-1 to TRBJ2-1; D perhaps matches TRBD1 (5 bases). The CDR3 is 15 residues long. Trimming left V 0 bases short and J 0 bases short, with 7 bases between. CDR1 SGHRS and CDR2 YFSETQ come from the germline V gene. The CDR3 DNA follows: TGCGCCAGCAGCTTGGAAGACAGCTCCTACAATGAGCAGTTCTTC. It is translated as CASSLEDSSYNEQFF.

V and J are TRBV29-1 and TRBJ2-7; tentatively, D is TRBD2 (5 bases). Per germline, CDR1 SQVTM and CDR2 ANQGSEA. The V gene lost 3 bases and the J gene lost 6 bases, with 9 bases spanning the gap. The CDR3 has 11 residues. As DNA, the CDR3 is TGCAGCGTTGATACCGCGGGCGAGCAGTACTTC. Translated: CSVDTAGEQYF.